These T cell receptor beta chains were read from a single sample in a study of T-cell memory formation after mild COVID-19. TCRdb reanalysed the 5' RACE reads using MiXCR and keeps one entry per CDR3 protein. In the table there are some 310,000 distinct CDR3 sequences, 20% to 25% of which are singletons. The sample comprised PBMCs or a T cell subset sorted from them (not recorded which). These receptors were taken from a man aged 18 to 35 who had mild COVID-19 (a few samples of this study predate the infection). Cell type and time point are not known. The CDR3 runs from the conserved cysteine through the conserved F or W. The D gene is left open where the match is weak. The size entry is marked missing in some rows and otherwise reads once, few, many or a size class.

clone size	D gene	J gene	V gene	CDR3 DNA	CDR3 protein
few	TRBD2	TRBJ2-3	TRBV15	TGTGCCGCGCGGAGCGGGGGGGCTAGCACAGATACGCAGTATTTT	CAARSGGASTDTQYF
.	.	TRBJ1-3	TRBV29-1	TGCAGCGTTGAAGATCGGGACTCTGGAAACACCATATATTTT	CSVEDRDSGNTIYF
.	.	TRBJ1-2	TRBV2	.	CASILELTLYGYTF
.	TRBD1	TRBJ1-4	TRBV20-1	TGCAGTGCTAGAGACTGGGACAGGGTATCTAGTGAAAAACTGTTTTTT	CSARDWDRVSSEKLFF
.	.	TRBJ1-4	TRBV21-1	TGTGCCGGGGCATTACAGGACCTTAGTGCAACTAATGAAAAACTGTTTTTT	CAGALQDLSATNEKLFF
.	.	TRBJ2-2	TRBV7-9	TGTGCCAGCAGTTTCTCAAACGTCCAAGGGGAGCTGTTTTTT	CASSFSNVQGELFF
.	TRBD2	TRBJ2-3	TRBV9	TGTGACAGCAGCGACCGGGACTACACAGATACGCAGTATTTT	CDSSDRDYTDTQYF
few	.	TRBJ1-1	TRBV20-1	TGCAGTGCCGATGTTCCCGGGTTGAACACTGAAGCTTTCTTT	CSADVPGLNTEAFF
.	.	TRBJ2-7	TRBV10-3	TGTGCCATCAGTGCATCCGGAAGGTCCAATACCTACCAGCAGTACTTC	CAISASGRSNTYQQYF
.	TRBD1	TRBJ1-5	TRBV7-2	TGTGCCAGCAGCTCGGGACAGCTGAATCAGCCCCAGCATTTT	CASSSGQLNQPQHF